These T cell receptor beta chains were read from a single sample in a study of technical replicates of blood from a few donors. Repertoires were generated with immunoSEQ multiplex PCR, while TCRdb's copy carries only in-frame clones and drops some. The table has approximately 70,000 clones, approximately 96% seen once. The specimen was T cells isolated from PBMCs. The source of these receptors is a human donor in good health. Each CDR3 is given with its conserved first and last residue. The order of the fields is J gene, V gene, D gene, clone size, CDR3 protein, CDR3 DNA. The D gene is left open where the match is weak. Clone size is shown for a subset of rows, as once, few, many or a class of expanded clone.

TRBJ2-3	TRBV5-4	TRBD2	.	CASSFGGGGTDTQYF	TGTGCCAGCAGCTTCGGCGGGGGGGGCACAGATACGCAGTATTTT
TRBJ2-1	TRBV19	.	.	CASSWSFYNEQFF	TGTGCCAGTTCATGGAGTTTTTACAATGAGCAGTTCTTC
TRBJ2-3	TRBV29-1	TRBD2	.	CSVGLAATDTQYF	TGCAGCGTTGGACTAGCGGCCACAGATACGCAGTATTTT
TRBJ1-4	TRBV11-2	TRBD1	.	CASSIWTGTTNEKLFF	TGTGCCAGCAGCATTTGGACAGGGACAACTAATGAAAAACTGTTTTTT
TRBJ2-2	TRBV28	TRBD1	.	CASSLSGTGSSNTGELFF	TGTGCCAGCAGTTTATCAGGGACAGGGAGTTCGAACACCGGGGAGCTGTTTTTT
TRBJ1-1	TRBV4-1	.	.	CASSPPVRRPEAFF	TGCGCCAGCAGCCCCCCAGTTCGGAGGCCTGAAGCTTTCTTT
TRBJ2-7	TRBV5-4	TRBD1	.	CASSLTPGTGIYEQYF	TGTGCCAGCAGCTTAACACCCGGGACAGGCATCTACGAGCAGTACTTC
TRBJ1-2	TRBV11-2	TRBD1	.	CASSLASIGTGLGYTF	TGTGCCAGCAGCTTAGCCTCAATTGGGACAGGGTTGGGCTACACCTTC
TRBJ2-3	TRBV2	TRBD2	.	CASIRAGGPADTQYF	TGTGCCAGCATTAGAGCGGGGGGACCAGCAGATACGCAGTATTTT
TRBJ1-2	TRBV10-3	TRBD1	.	CAILQGANNYGYTF	TGTGCCATCCTACAGGGGGCGAATAACTATGGCTACACCTTC
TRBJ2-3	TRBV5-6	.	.	CASSPLGGGTDTQYF	TGTGCCAGCAGCCCTTTAGGCGGGGGCACAGATACGCAGTATTTT
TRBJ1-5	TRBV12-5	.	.	CASGLLHPRGEINQPQHF	TGTGCTAGTGGTTTGCTCCACCCGCGCGGGGAGATCAATCAGCCCCAGCATTTT
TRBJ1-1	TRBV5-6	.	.	CASSLNRVGAFF	TGTGCCAGCAGCTTGAACAGGGTGGGAGCTTTCTTT
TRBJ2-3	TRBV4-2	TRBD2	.	CASSPTRGRGGPDTQYF	TGTGCCAGCAGCCCCACTAGGGGGCGGGGGGGGCCAGATACGCAGTATTTT
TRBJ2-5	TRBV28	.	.	CASTLGGEKTQYF	TGTGCCAGCACCCTTGGAGGGGAGAAGACCCAGTACTTC
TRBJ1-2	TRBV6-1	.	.	CASSKSTQDYGYTF	TGTGCCAGCAGTAAAAGTACACAGGATTATGGCTACACCTTC
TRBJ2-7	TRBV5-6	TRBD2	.	CASSGDYYEQYF	TGTGCCAGCAGCGGGGACTACTACGAGCAGTACTTC
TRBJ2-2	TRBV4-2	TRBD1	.	CASRKGGDTGELFF	TGTGCCAGCAGAAAAGGGGGCGACACCGGGGAGCTGTTTTTT
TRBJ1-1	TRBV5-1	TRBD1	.	CASSFRGTSNTEAFF	TGCGCCAGCAGCTTCAGGGGGACATCGAACACTGAAGCTTTCTTT
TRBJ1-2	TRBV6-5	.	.	CASSYRGYGYTF	TGTGCCAGCAGTTACAGGGGCTATGGCTACACCTTC
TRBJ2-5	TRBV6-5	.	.	CASRTQETQYF	TGTGCCAGCAGGACACAAGAGACCCAGTACTTC
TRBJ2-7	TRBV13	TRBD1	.	CASSPTRDRGPKQYF	TGTGCCAGCAGTCCTACCCGGGACAGGGGACCCAAGCAGTACTTC
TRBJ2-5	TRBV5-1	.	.	CASSLRQEETQYF	TGCGCCAGCAGCTTGCGACAAGAAGAGACCCAGTACTTC
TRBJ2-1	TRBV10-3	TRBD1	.	CAISNTGTGNEQFF	TGTGCCATCAGCAATACCGGGACAGGGAACGAGCAGTTCTTC
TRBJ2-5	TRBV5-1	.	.	CASSTDSPGETQYF	TGCGCCAGCAGCACGGACAGCCCTGGGGAGACCCAGTACTTC
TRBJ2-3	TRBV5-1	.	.	CASSPRPDFTDTQYF	TGCGCCAGCAGCCCCAGACCGGACTTCACAGATACGCAGTATTTT
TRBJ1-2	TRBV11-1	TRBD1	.	CASSTGMVGYTF	TGTGCCAGCTCGACAGGGATGGTTGGCTACACCTTC
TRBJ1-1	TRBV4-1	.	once	CASSQGGGNLNTEAFF	TGCGCCAGCAGCCAAGGGGGGGGTAACCTGAACACTGAAGCTTTCTTT